These T cell receptor beta chains were read from a single sample in a study of T cell repertoires in cytomegalovirus infection. MiXCR was run by TCRdb on the reads, yielding one entry per CDR3 protein. The sample holds fewer than 55,000 distinct CDR3 sequences, about 18% seen once. These TCRs are of unknown antigen specificity. The sample here was CD8+ T cells from cultured PBMCs, taken from culture after CMV antigen stimulation. Receptors originate from a human donor in good health (CMV status not recorded). Some clones in this sample may be carry-over from other donors' samples. Each CDR3 is given with its conserved first and last residue. D genes are given only for firm matches. Part of the rows lack a size; the others show once, few, many or a class for expanded clones.

v_gene,j_gene,abundance,d_gene,CDR3aa,CDR3nt
TRBV27,TRBJ1-5,few,-,CASSLQGLGQPQHF,TGTGCCAGCAGTTTACAGGGGTTGGGTCAGCCCCAGCATTTT
TRBV4-3,TRBJ2-7,-,-,CASSQDWAGDYEQYF,TGCGCCAGCAGCCAAGACTGGGCAGGTGACTACGAGCAGTACTTC
TRBV4-1,TRBJ2-7,-,-,CASSQKQGSPYEQYF,TGCGCCAGCAGCCAAAAACAGGGTTCCCCCTACGAGCAGTACTTC
TRBV12-3/TRBV12-4,TRBJ2-3,few,TRBD2,CASRTLTSGEDTQYF,TGTGCCAGCAGAACCCTGACTAGCGGGGAAGATACGCAGTATTTT
TRBV11-2,TRBJ2-5,-,TRBD1,CASSLWDRETQYF,TGTGCCAGCAGCTTATGGGACAGGGAGACCCAGTACTTC
TRBV7-9,TRBJ2-3,-,-,CASSFGPAGADTQYF,TGTGCCAGCAGCTTCGGACCCGCGGGCGCAGATACGCAGTATTTT
TRBV9,TRBJ2-3,-,-,CASSVPSDSAQRTDTQYF,TGTGCCAGCAGCGTACCCTCGGACAGCGCACAACGCACAGATACGCAGTATTTT
TRBV4-1,TRBJ2-3,-,TRBD2,CASSLSGAPTDTQYF,TGCGCCAGCAGCCTTAGCGGGGCCCCCACAGATACGCAGTATTTT
TRBV27,TRBJ2-7,few,TRBD1,CASSWGQGMNEQYF,TGTGCCAGCAGTTGGGGACAGGGGATGAACGAGCAGTACTTC
TRBV7-2,TRBJ2-2,few,-,CASSLGALLTGELFF,TGTGCCAGCAGCTTAGGCGCCCTGTTGACCGGGGAGCTGTTTTTT
TRBV7-2,TRBJ2-7,few,-,CASSLGQGLGTYEQYF,TGTGCCAGCAGCTTAGGCCAGGGTCTTGGGACCTACGAGCAGTACTTC
TRBV7-9,TRBJ2-5,-,TRBD2,CASSPGTSGYLQETQYF,TGTGCCAGCAGCCCCGGGACTAGCGGATACCTACAAGAGACCCAGTACTTC
TRBV9,TRBJ2-5,-,TRBD2,CASSGRERGPYQETQYF,TGTGCCAGCAGCGGCCGAGAGCGGGGGCCTTACCAAGAGACCCAGTACTTC
TRBV7-8,TRBJ1-1,many,-,CASSLGSIEAFF,TGTGCCAGCAGCTTAGGGTCTATTGAAGCTTTCTTT
TRBV6-1,TRBJ1-1,-,-,CASEELVNTEAFF,TGTGCCAGTGAAGAACTGGTGAACACTGAAGCTTTCTTT
TRBV6-5,TRBJ2-1,few,-,CASSYSGDEQFF,TGTGCCAGCAGTTACTCAGGTGATGAGCAGTTCTTC
TRBV7-8,TRBJ2-2,-,TRBD2,CASSFPSGGINSGELFF,TGTGCCAGCAGCTTCCCTAGCGGGGGGATTAACTCCGGGGAGCTGTTTTTT
TRBV9,TRBJ1-4,few,-,CASSEVLGEKLFF,TGTGCCAGCAGCGAAGTTCTCGGGGAAAAACTGTTTTTT
TRBV12-3/TRBV12-4,TRBJ2-7,-,-,CASSTGHPWEQYF,TGTGCCAGCAGTACGGGACACCCTTGGGAGCAGTACTTC
TRBV12-3/TRBV12-4,TRBJ2-7,-,TRBD2,CASSSLAGYPYEQYF,TGTGCCAGCAGTTCGCTAGCGGGATATCCCTACGAGCAGTACTTC
TRBV29-1,TRBJ2-1,-,TRBD2,CSVLLAGAYNEQFF,TGCAGCGTTCTACTAGCGGGCGCCTACAATGAGCAGTTCTTC
TRBV28,TRBJ2-2,-,TRBD2,CASSLSGGATGELFF,TGTGCCAGCAGTTTATCGGGGGGGGCCACCGGGGAGCTGTTTTTT
TRBV7-2,TRBJ1-6,-,-,CASRPFGGAFDSPLHF,TGTGCCAGCAGGCCCTTCGGGGGTGCCTTTGATTCACCCCTCCACTTT
TRBV28,TRBJ1-1,few,-,CATSMNTEAFF,TGTGCCACGTCTATGAACACTGAAGCTTTCTTT
TRBV7-2,TRBJ1-2,few,TRBD1,CASSRTGNRNGYTF,TGTGCCAGCAGCCGGACAGGGAATCGGAATGGCTACACCTTC
TRBV7-9,TRBJ1-2,-,-,CAGSGRNGYTF,TGTGCCGGGTCAGGGAGGAATGGCTACACCTTC
TRBV11-2,TRBJ2-5,-,-,CASRRTDQETQYF,TGTGCCAGCCGCCGGACAGACCAAGAGACCCAGTACTTC
TRBV4-1,TRBJ2-7,-,-,CASSHLGQPYEQYF,TGCGCCAGCAGCCATCTCGGACAACCTTACGAGCAGTACTTC
TRBV7-3,TRBJ1-2,many,TRBD1,CASSRGQGSYGYTF,TGTGCCAGCAGCCGCGGACAGGGGTCATATGGCTACACCTTC
TRBV6-2/TRBV6-3,TRBJ2-5,-,TRBD2,CASSGGTSGPQETQYF,TGTGCCAGCAGTGGAGGGACTAGCGGCCCCCAAGAGACCCAGTACTTC
TRBV6-1,TRBJ2-3,once,-,CASSEISGMADTQYF,TGTGCCAGCAGTGAAATATCAGGGATGGCAGATACGCAGTATTTT
TRBV7-6,TRBJ2-2,few,TRBD2,CASSLGLAGTNTGELFF,TGTGCCAGCAGCCTGGGACTAGCGGGGACGAACACCGGGGAGCTGTTTTTT
TRBV6-2/TRBV6-3,TRBJ1-5,few,-,CASSPPTDFNQPQHF,TGTGCCAGCAGTCCACCGACAGATTTTAATCAGCCCCAGCATTTT
TRBV12-3/TRBV12-4,TRBJ1-5,few,-,CASSLAIQGQPQHF,TGTGCCAGCAGTTTAGCGATACAGGGACAGCCCCAGCATTTT
TRBV6-1,TRBJ2-7,-,TRBD2,CASTSPYRDGLAGVEEQYF,TGTGCCAGCACTAGCCCTTATCGGGATGGGCTAGCGGGGGTGGAGGAGCAGTACTTC
TRBV6-1,TRBJ2-7,-,TRBD2,CASSERLAGSYEQYF,TGTGCCAGCAGTGAAAGGCTAGCGGGGAGTTACGAGCAGTACTTC
TRBV15,TRBJ2-5,few,TRBD1,CATSRDRFAGGGTQYF,TGTGCCACCAGCAGAGATCGGTTCGCAGGGGGCGGGACCCAGTACTTC
TRBV7-8,TRBJ2-7,few,TRBD2,CASSSPGLASEQYF,TGTGCCAGCAGCTCTCCGGGACTAGCGTCCGAGCAGTACTTC
TRBV15,TRBJ1-3,few,-,CATSRSQGSGNTIYF,TGTGCCACCAGCAGAAGTCAGGGCTCTGGAAACACCATATATTTT
TRBV12-3/TRBV12-4,TRBJ1-2,-,TRBD1,CASSPGTGSYTF,TGTGCCAGCAGTCCGGGGACAGGGAGCTACACCTTC
TRBV6-2/TRBV6-3,TRBJ1-5,few,-,CASTEGPGLYQPQHF,TGTGCCAGCACCGAGGGCCCGGGTCTTTATCAGCCCCAGCATTTT
TRBV27,TRBJ1-5,few,-,CASSYQTGNQPQHF,TGTGCCAGCAGCTACCAGACAGGAAATCAGCCCCAGCATTTT
TRBV11-2,TRBJ1-1,-,-,CASSLVRVEAIPNTEAFF,TGTGCCAGCAGCTTAGTCCGGGTGGAGGCTATACCGAACACTGAAGCTTTCTTT
TRBV7-2,TRBJ2-7,-,-,CASSFSGEQYF,TGTGCCAGCAGCTTTAGCGGCGAGCAGTACTTC
TRBV5-6,TRBJ2-7,hyperexpanded,-,CASSLFTGRPYEQYF,TGTGCCAGCAGCTTGTTTACAGGGCGCCCCTACGAGCAGTACTTC
TRBV20-1,TRBJ1-2,few,-,CSAIGGGRYGYTF,TGCAGTGCTATTGGGGGGGGACGCTATGGCTACACCTTC
TRBV27,TRBJ2-3,few,-,CASRSSHSTDTQYF,TGTGCCAGCAGGAGCTCCCATAGCACAGATACGCAGTATTTT
TRBV7-2,TRBJ1-1,many,-,CASSSDTFYTEAFF,TGTGCCAGCAGCTCCGATACCTTCTACACTGAAGCTTTCTTT